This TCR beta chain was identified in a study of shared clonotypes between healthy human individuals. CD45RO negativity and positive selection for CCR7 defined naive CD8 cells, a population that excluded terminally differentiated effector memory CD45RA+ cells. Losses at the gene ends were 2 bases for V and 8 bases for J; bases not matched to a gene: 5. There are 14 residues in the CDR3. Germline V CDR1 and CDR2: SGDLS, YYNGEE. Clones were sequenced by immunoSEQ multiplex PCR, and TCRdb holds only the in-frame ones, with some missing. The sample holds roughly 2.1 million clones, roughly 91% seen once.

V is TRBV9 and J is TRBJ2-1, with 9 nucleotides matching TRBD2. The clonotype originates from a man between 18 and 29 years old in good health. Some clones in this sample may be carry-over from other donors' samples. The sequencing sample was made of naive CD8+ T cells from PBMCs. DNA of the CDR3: TGTGCCAGCAGCGTCGCGGGAGGGCTTGATGAGCAGTTCTTC. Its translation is CASSVAGGLDEQFF.